The rows below give T cell receptor beta chains drawn from one sample of a study of blood T cell repertoires in COVID-19. Measured with immunoSEQ multiplex PCR; TCRdb has only the in-frame clones, and not every one. The sample holds roughly 150,000 clones, around 79% seen once. The source material was peripheral blood. The receptor source for this set is a man over 45 with active or convalescent COVID-19. The CDR3 runs from the conserved cysteine through the conserved F or W. D genes are given only for firm matches. Size values are once, few and many counts, or a class for expanded clones, and some rows have none.

>TRBV10-3|TRBD1|TRBJ1-3|-
CAISAGQEGNTIYF
TGTGCCATCAGTGCGGGACAGGAGGGAAACACCATATATTTT
>TRBV27|TRBD1|TRBJ2-2|few
CASSSNPGQGGLFF
TGTGCCAGCAGTTCGAATCCGGGACAGGGCGGGCTGTTTTTT
>TRBV28|TRBD2|TRBJ2-7|-
CASSQIGTSGYEQYF
TGTGCCAGCAGCCAAATCGGGACTAGTGGTTACGAGCAGTACTTC
>TRBV12-2|-|TRBJ2-7|-
CASRLAPASGIFMSYEQYF
TGTGCAAGTCGCTTAGCTCCGGCTAGCGGGATATTCATGTCCTACGAGCAGTACTTC
>TRBV13|TRBD2|TRBJ2-7|-
CASSSRLAGDFEQYF
TGTGCCAGCAGCTCGAGACTAGCGGGAGATTTCGAGCAGTACTTC
>TRBV27|TRBD2|TRBJ2-1|-
CASTRTSGREGEQFF
TGTGCCAGCACCCGGACTAGCGGGAGGGAGGGTGAGCAGTTCTTC
>TRBV6-5|-|TRBJ1-5|many
CASKPDRYSNQPQHF
TGTGCCAGCAAGCCGGACAGATATAGCAATCAGCCCCAGCATTTT
>TRBV5-6|-|TRBJ2-5|-
CASSFSLGSQETQYF
TGTGCCAGCAGCTTCTCCCTCGGGTCCCAAGAGACCCAGTACTTC
>TRBV28|TRBD1|TRBJ1-2|-
CASSLWPGGGYGYTF
TGTGCCAGCAGTTTATGGCCAGGGGGTGGCTATGGCTACACCTTC
>TRBV28|-|TRBJ1-5|-
CASSLAGVRNQPQHF
TGTGCCAGCAGTTTGGCAGGGGTTAGGAATCAGCCCCAGCATTTT
>TRBV2|TRBD2|TRBJ2-7|-
CASRVGLAYEQYF
TGTGCCAGCCGGGTCGGACTAGCATACGAGCAGTACTTC
>TRBV6-5|-|TRBJ1-5|-
CASSSGVRQPQHF
TGTGCCAGCAGTTCCGGGGTTCGCCAGCCCCAGCATTTT
>TRBV21-1|-|TRBJ2-1|-
CAVPGQGNEQFF
TGTGCCGTTCCGGGACAGGGAAATGAGCAGTTCTTC
>TRBV28|-|TRBJ1-5|-
CASSLSPVRGNQPQHF
TGTGCCAGCAGTTTATCTCCGGTTCGAGGCAATCAGCCCCAGCATTTT
>TRBV7-9|-|TRBJ1-2|-
CASSLGEAPNYGYTF
TGTGCCAGCAGCTTAGGGGAGGCCCCTAACTATGGCTACACCTTC
>TRBV3-1/TRBV3-2|TRBD2|TRBJ2-7|few
CASSQRLAGGPGEQYF
TGTGCCAGCAGCCAAAGACTAGCGGGAGGGCCGGGGGAGCAGTACTTC
>TRBV12-3/TRBV12-4|TRBD1|TRBJ2-7|few
CASSFTGGYEQYF
TGTGCCAGCAGTTTTACAGGGGGCTACGAGCAGTACTTC
>TRBV27|TRBD2|TRBJ2-1|once
CASSPGLAVPFNEQFF
TGTGCCAGCAGTCCTGGACTAGCGGTACCATTCAATGAGCAGTTCTTC
>TRBV3-1/TRBV3-2|-|TRBJ2-5|-
CASSSVTERGETQYF
TGTGCCAGCAGCTCAGTTACAGAAAGGGGTGAGACCCAGTACTTC
>TRBV28|TRBD2|TRBJ2-1|-
CASSGVTSGKDEQFF
TGTGCCAGCAGTGGCGTGACTAGCGGGAAGGATGAGCAGTTCTTC
>TRBV7-6|-|TRBJ1-4|-
CASSRGGPTNEKLFF
TGTGCCAGCAGCCGAGGGGGACCAACTAATGAAAAACTGTTTTTT
>TRBV27|TRBD2|TRBJ2-1|-
CASSYTTSGATYNEQFF
TGTGCCAGCAGTTATACTACTAGCGGGGCGACCTACAATGAGCAGTTCTTC
>TRBV28|TRBD2|TRBJ2-2|-
CASSSPLRLAGGPGTGELFF
TGTGCCAGCAGTTCCCCCTTGCGACTAGCGGGAGGGCCGGGGACCGGGGAGCTGTTTTTT
>TRBV6-5|-|TRBJ2-5|-
CASSRFQETQYF
TGTGCCAGCAGCCGGTTCCAAGAGACCCAGTACTTC
>TRBV29-1|-|TRBJ2-7|-
CSVSRESYEQYF
TGCAGCGTCAGCAGGGAATCCTACGAGCAGTACTTC
>TRBV7-8|-|TRBJ2-7|-
CASSLGGVAGEQYF
TGTGCCAGCAGCTTAGGGGGGGTCGCGGGCGAGCAGTACTTC
>TRBV5-1|TRBD1|TRBJ1-1|-
CASRFTGEDTEAFF
TGCGCCAGCAGGTTTACAGGGGAGGACACTGAAGCTTTCTTT
>TRBV24-1|-|TRBJ2-6|once
CATSSRDGANVLTF
TGTGCCACCAGTTCCAGGGATGGGGCCAACGTCCTGACTTTC
>TRBV7-2|-|TRBJ1-6|-
CASSSRQDSPLHF
TGTGCCAGCAGCTCCCGGCAGGATTCACCCCTCCACTTT
>TRBV27|-|TRBJ2-1|many
CASSFQDGGRDEQFF
TGTGCCAGCAGTTTCCAGGATGGCGGGCGCGATGAGCAGTTCTTC
>TRBV29-1|TRBD1|TRBJ2-1|-
CSVDMGQGISFF
TGCAGCGTTGATATGGGACAGGGGATCTCGTTCTTC
>TRBV18|-|TRBJ2-3|-
CASSRSSGSTDTQYF
TGTGCCAGCTCTCGGAGTAGCGGAAGCACAGATACGCAGTATTTT
>TRBV28|-|TRBJ2-7|-
CASSLGGYYEQYF
TGTGCCAGCAGTTTAGGGGGGTACTACGAGCAGTACTTC
>TRBV19|-|TRBJ1-5|-
CASSIGRETNQPQHF
TGTGCCAGTAGTATAGGTAGGGAGACAAATCAGCCCCAGCATTTT
>TRBV19|TRBD1|TRBJ1-5|-
CASSPDRQPQHF
TGTGCCAGTAGTCCGGACAGGCAGCCCCAGCATTTT
>TRBV5-1|-|TRBJ1-1|-
CASSPAPGTPLGTEAFF
TGCGCCAGCAGCCCGGCCCCCGGGACTCCCCTCGGGACTGAAGCTTTCTTT
>TRBV11-3|TRBD1|TRBJ2-2|-
CASSWGTGVRGELFF
TGTGCCAGCAGCTGGGGGACAGGGGTTCGCGGGGAGCTGTTTTTT
>TRBV29-1|TRBD1|TRBJ1-2|-
CSVRDSDSYGYTF
TGCAGCGTTCGGGACAGTGACTCCTATGGCTACACCTTC
>TRBV28|TRBD1|TRBJ2-3|-
CASSDAGQGTDTQYF
TGTGCCAGCAGTGACGCGGGACAGGGGACAGATACGCAGTATTTT
>TRBV28|-|TRBJ1-1|few
CASSLSSRDAYWTEAFF
TGTGCCAGCAGTTTATCCTCCCGGGATGCTTACTGGACTGAAGCTTTCTTT
>TRBV7-3|TRBD1|TRBJ2-5|-
CASSLQGRGETQYF
TGTGCCAGCAGCCTACAGGGGCGAGGAGAGACCCAGTACTTC